These 31 T cell receptor beta chains were all obtained from the same sample, sequenced in a study of tumor-infiltrating lymphocytes in localized non-small cell lung cancer. Sequencing was performed with immunoSEQ multiplex PCR; in TCRdb, only in-frame clones are kept and a portion is missing. The table has around 25,000 clones, just under 75% seen once; the top ten hold 5.5% to 7%. The sample taken for sequencing was lung tumor tissue. These receptors originate from a human donor with non-small cell lung cancer.

V and J are TRBV19 and TRBJ2-1; D not certain. The CDR3 consists of 11 residues. Germline V lookup: CDR1 LNHDA, CDR2 SQIVND (reference sequence). Trimming left V 3 bases short and J 7 bases short, with 4 bases between. CDR3 residues: CASSIGNEQFF. CDR3 nucleotide sequence: TGTGCCAGTAGTATTGGGAATGAGCAGTTCTTC.

J is TRBJ1-3 and V is TRBV7-2; a weak D match, TRBD1 (6 bases). The V end was cut by 4 bases, the J end by 0 bases, with 13 bases between. Germline values: CDR1 SGHTA, CDR2 FQGNSA. This CDR3 comprises 16 residues. CDR3 nucleotides: TGTGCCAGCAGCTCTAGGACAGCGACCTCTGGAAACACCATATATTTT. It yields the protein CASSSRTATSGNTIYF. The variable domain in full, with the rest retrieved from reference TRBV7-2 and TRBJ1-3, is GAGVSQSPSNKVTEKGKDVELRCDPISGHTALYWYRQSLGQGLEFLIYFQGNSAPDKSGLPSDRFSAERTGGSVSTLTIQRTQQEDSAVYLCASSSRTATSGNTIYFGEGSWLTVV.

The CDR3 DNA reads as TGCGCCAGCCTCCCGGGGCCGGGGGGACCCGAGCAGTTCTTC. The encoded protein is CASLPGPGGPEQFF. V gene TRBV5-1 combines with J gene TRBJ2-1, with TRBD2 matching over 7 bases. The CDR3 has 14 amino acids. Germline CDR1 and CDR2: SGHRS and YFSETQ. V shed 7 bases and J 10 bases; nucleotides not matched to a gene: 14.

J is TRBJ2-1 and V is TRBV6-1, with TRBD2 identical over 13 bases. This CDR3 spans 15 amino acids. V lost 8 bases to trimming and J lost 4 bases; unmatched junction nucleotides: 5. CDR1 MNHNS and CDR2 SASEGT come from the germline V gene. The CDR3 region is CASAQLAGGYNEQFF. CDR3 nucleotides: TGTGCCAGCGCCCAACTAGCGGGGGGGTACAATGAGCAGTTCTTC.

The V and J genes are TRBV7-2 and TRBJ1-1; TRBD1 might be the D (5 bases). This CDR3 is 15 amino acids long. V was trimmed by 5 bases and J by 1 base, leaving 14 bases between them. Per germline, CDR1 SGHTA and CDR2 FQGNSA. The CDR3 region is CASSPSGTSNTEAFF. The CDR3 DNA follows: TGTGCCAGCAGCCCCAGCGGGACCTCGAACACTGAAGCTTTCTTT.

The chain combines TRBV5-1 with TRBJ2-2; 12 positions match TRBD2. This CDR3 comprises 16 residues. The V and J ends lost 3 bases and 3 bases, in that order; junction bases with no gene match: 3. From germline, CDR1 is SGHRS and CDR2 YFSETQ. This CDR3 is CASSWTSGAYTGELFF. The CDR3 DNA is TGCGCCAGCAGCTGGACTAGCGGGGCGTACACCGGGGAGCTGTTTTTT. The full variable domain, in which reference TRBV5-1 and TRBJ2-2 provide the parts outside the CDR3, is KAGVTQTPRYLIKTRGQQVTLSCSPISGHRSVSWYQQTPGQGLQFLFEYFSETQRNKGNFPGRFSGRQFSNSRSEMNVSTLELGDSALYLCASSWTSGAYTGELFFGEGSRLTVL.

The V and J genes are TRBV7-9 and TRBJ1-2; tentative D call: TRBD1 (6 bases). The V end was cut by 6 bases, the J end by 8 bases, with 19 bases between. Germline CDR1 and CDR2: SEHNR and FQNEAQ (reference sequence). The CDR3 contains 14 residues. The CDR3 DNA is TGTGCCAGCAGACAACGAACAGGGCTGGGGGGCTACACCTTC. Protein: CASRQRTGLGGYTF.

The chain carries TRBV11-2 and TRBJ2-4; TRBD2 matches at 12 bases. This CDR3 comprises 18 residues. V trimming: 3 bases; J trimming: 3 bases; junction bases outside the gene matches: 9. CDR1 is SGHAT and CDR2 is FQNNGV in the germline V gene. In DNA, the CDR3 is TGTGCCAGCAGCTTCCCTTTCTCTAGCGGGGGGGTCAAAAACATTCAGTACTTC. Translation: CASSFPFSSGGVKNIQYF.

The chain is built from TRBV11-3 and TRBJ2-6; D ambiguous. CDR1 is SGHNT and CDR2 is YENEEA in the germline V gene. CDR3 length equals 15 residues. V was trimmed by 3 bases and J by 0 bases, leaving 6 bases between them. The CDR3 region has the DNA TGTGCCAGCAGCTTCGAACACTCTGGGGCCAACGTCCTGACTTTC. It codes for CASSFEHSGANVLTF.

V gene TRBV11-3 combines with J gene TRBJ1-2; TRBD1 might be the D (5 bases). CDR1 and CDR2 (germline): SGHNT, YENEEA. The CDR3 totals 14 residues. Trimming removed 3 bases at V and 1 base at J, with 9 bases between. This chain's CDR3 is CASSFGTVNYGYTF. In DNA form, the CDR3 reads TGTGCCAGCAGCTTCGGGACCGTTAACTATGGCTACACCTTC.

V and J are TRBV6-1 and TRBJ1-2; no clear D gene. Trimming cost V 7 bases and J 4 bases, with 16 bases left between them. The germline V gene has CDR1 MNHNS and CDR2 SASEGT. This CDR3 comprises 14 residues. CDR3 nucleotides: TGTGCCAGCACGGTGGTGAGGACGGGCTATGGCTACACCTTC. Translated: CASTVVRTGYGYTF.

This clone came up once. The chain carries TRBV11-2 and TRBJ2-2, with a weak D call TRBD2 (6 bases). Looked up from germline, CDR1 is SGHAT and CDR2 is FQNNGV. V was clipped by 1 base and J by 7 bases, with 13 bases between them. This CDR3 is 15 amino acids long. The CDR3 loop is CASSLGLAQYGELFF. The CDR3 region has the DNA TGTGCCAGCAGCTTAGGCCTAGCGCAGTACGGGGAGCTGTTTTTT.

V and J are TRBV5-6 and TRBJ2-6; TRBD1 matches at 8 bases. CDR3 length: 15 amino acids. Germline V gene sequence: CDR1 SGHDT, CDR2 YYEEEE. The J segment lost 14 bases and the V segment lost 3 bases, leaving 13 bases of the junction unmatched. The CDR3 is CASSSSGGYPPLLTF. The CDR3 nucleotides are TGTGCCAGCAGCTCTTCAGGGGGCTACCCCCCTCTCCTGACTTTC.

The CDR3 loop is CASSLQGYGYTF. CDR3 nucleotides: TGTGCCAGCAGTTTGCAGGGGTATGGCTACACCTTC. The chain combines TRBV6-6 with TRBJ1-2; maybe TRBD1 (6 bases). Germline V CDR1 and CDR2: MNHNY, SVGAGI (reference sequence). V was pared by 4 bases and J by 5 bases, with 8 bases between. CDR3 length: 12 amino acids.

In DNA form, the CDR3 reads TGTGCCTGGAGGTCCGGGAACACTGAAGCTTTCTTT. Amino acid sequence: CAWRSGNTEAFF. The chain joins TRBV30 to TRBJ1-1; D is unclear. The V gene's germline CDR1 is GTSNPN and CDR2 SVGIG (reference sequence). The CDR3 sequence is 12 residues long. Trimming left V 3 bases short and J 1 base short, with 6 bases between.

This rearrangement joins TRBV7-2 to TRBJ1-2, with D uncertain. Germline V gene data show CDR1 as SGHTA and CDR2 as FQGNSA. The V end lost 1 base, the J end lost 2 bases, and 11 bases lay between the germline ends. This CDR3 region has 15 residues. The CDR3 spells CASSLGVRLNYGYTF. In DNA form, the CDR3 reads TGTGCCAGCAGCTTAGGAGTGCGGTTGAACTATGGCTACACCTTC.

The table lists this clone with a few counts. The chain recombines TRBV6-1 with TRBJ2-7, with TRBD1 matching 11 bases. Germline lookup yields CDR1 MNHNS and CDR2 SASEGT. The junction had 9 bases not matched to a gene; V was cut back by 4 bases and J by 4 bases. The CDR3 length is 16 residues. CDR3 loop: CASSATGTGGLYEQYF. Here the CDR3 DNA reads TGTGCCAGCAGTGCCACCGGGACAGGGGGTTTGTACGAGCAGTACTTC.

The genes are TRBV5-1 and TRBJ2-5, with D uncertain. This CDR3 region has 13 residues. V dropped 2 bases and J dropped 4 bases, with 9 bases sitting between them. Looked up from germline, CDR1 is SGHRS and CDR2 is YFSETQ. CDR3 nucleotide sequence: TGCGCCAGCAGCTTCGAAGGGATAGAGACCCAGTACTTC. Residues: CASSFEGIETQYF. The entire variable domain, with the rest obtained from reference TRBV5-1 and TRBJ2-5, is as follows: KAGVTQTPRYLIKTRGQQVTLSCSPISGHRSVSWYQQTPGQGLQFLFEYFSETQRNKGNFPGRFSGRQFSNSRSEMNVSTLELGDSALYLCASSFEGIETQYFGPGTRLLVL.

This clone was seen more than once but under ten times. The chain employs TRBV7-2 and TRBJ2-7; TRBD1 matches at 11 bases. This CDR3 spans 15 amino acids. V was pared by 6 bases and J by 4 bases, with 8 bases of the junction left unmatched. Germline loops: CDR1 SGHTA, CDR2 FQGNSA. In DNA, the CDR3 is TGTGCCAGCAGAAGGACCGGACAGGGGGCTTACGAGCAGTACTTC. Its translation: CASRRTGQGAYEQYF.

This clone was seen a handful of times. The rearrangement joins TRBV5-6 to TRBJ1-6; 9 bases match TRBD1. After removal of 6 bases from V and 8 bases from J, the junction contained 6 bases not matched to a gene. The CDR3 has 14 amino acids. Germline lookup yields CDR1 SGHDT and CDR2 YYEEEE. The DNA of the CDR3 is TGTGCCAGCACACACGGGGACAGGGATTCACCCCTCCACTTT. It specifies CASTHGDRDSPLHF.

The rearrangement uses TRBV10-2 and TRBJ1-2; possible D gene TRBD1, 5 bases. The germline V gene has CDR1 WSHSY and CDR2 SAAADI. The CDR3 is 15 amino acids. V lost 1 base and J 4 bases, leaving 13 bases between the germline ends. CDR3 residues: CASSELRTGTYGYTF. The DNA for the CDR3 is TGCGCCAGCAGTGAGTTACGAACAGGCACCTATGGCTACACCTTC.

The chain carries TRBV27 and TRBJ2-7; D gene uncertain. Germline assignment: CDR1 MNHEY and CDR2 SMNVEV (reference sequence). The CDR3 consists of 14 residues. V lost 2 bases and J 6 bases, leaving 14 bases between the germline ends. The CDR3 loop is CASSLSTDVGEQYF. DNA of the CDR3: TGTGCCAGCAGTTTAAGTACAGATGTTGGCGAGCAGTACTTC.

V and J are TRBV7-7 and TRBJ2-3, with TRBD1 as a possible D gene (6 bases). The CDR3 contains 15 residues. Trimming took off 5 bases at V and 6 bases at J, with 18 bases between the two ends. Germline loops: CDR1 SSHAT, CDR2 FNYEAQ (reference sequence). The CDR3 bases are TGTGCCAGCAGCCCACGGCAGGGGATGATGGATACGCAGTATTTT. Protein product: CASSPRQGMMDTQYF.

The rearrangement uses TRBV15 and TRBJ1-5; D is possibly TRBD1 (6 bases). Trimming stripped 3 bases from V and 7 bases from J, with 13 bases between. The CDR3 runs to 14 residues. The germline V gene encodes CDR1 LNHNV and CDR2 YYDKDF (reference sequence). The CDR3 DNA reads as TGTGCCACCAGCAGCCTACAGGGTTTACAGCCCCAGCATTTT. Its translation: CATSSLQGLQPQHF.

The gene calls are TRBV6-1 and TRBJ2-7; possibly TRBD1 or TRBD2 for D (5 bases each). CDR1 is MNHNS and CDR2 is SASEGT in the germline V gene. The CDR3 covers 19 residues. V lost 3 bases and J lost 4, with 28 bases in between. The CDR3 DNA is TGTGCCAGCAGTGAGTCTTTAGACCTACATTGGGGGATGCTGTACGAGCAGTACTTC. Translation gives CASSESLDLHWGMLYEQYF.

The rearrangement uses TRBV29-1 and TRBJ2-3; the match to TRBD1 covers 9 bases. Germline lookup yields CDR1 SQVTM and CDR2 ANQGSEA. The CDR3 covers 15 residues. V lost 4 bases and J lost 1; bases outside the gene matches: 6. In DNA, the CDR3 is TGCAGCGTTGTTAGGGGACAGGGAGGCACAGATACGCAGTATTTT. Translation: CSVVRGQGGTDTQYF.

The chain uses TRBV2 and TRBJ2-7; unclear D gene. Per the germline V gene, CDR1 is SNHLY and CDR2 is FYNNEI. V was trimmed by 8 bases and J by 3 bases, leaving 5 bases between them. CDR3 size: 10 residues. The CDR3 DNA is TGTGCCAGCGGACGCTACGAGCAGTACTTC. Translated: CASGRYEQYF.

The chain links TRBV5-1 to TRBJ2-7; 10 bases fit TRBD2. Germline values: CDR1 SGHRS, CDR2 YFSETQ. The length of the CDR3 is 16 residues. With 0 bases clipped from V and 7 bases from J, the junction kept 10 bases outside the gene matches. CDR3 DNA: TGCGCCAGCAGCTTGGCTGCTAGCGGGGGTCTGGGGGAGCAGTACTTC. It is translated as CASSLAASGGLGEQYF.

The chain has TRBV19 and TRBJ2-3; 9 bases are shared with TRBD1. Unmatched junction bases numbered 8, after V lost 1 base and J lost 6 bases. Germline V gene lookup returns CDR1 LNHDA and CDR2 SQIVND (reference sequence). This CDR3 spans 16 amino acids. Here the CDR3 reads CASSIGGGTGMDTQYF. CDR3 nucleotide sequence: TGTGCCAGTAGTATAGGAGGTGGGACAGGGATGGATACGCAGTATTTT.

The rearrangement uses TRBV7-2 and TRBJ1-3; D not resolved. This CDR3 is built from 15 residues. Trimming pared 2 bases from V and 0 bases from J, leaving 8 bases between. CDR1 and CDR2 from the germline V gene are SGHTA and FQGNSA. CDR3 region: CASSLRQTSGNTIYF. DNA for the CDR3: TGTGCCAGCAGCTTAAGACAAACCTCTGGAAACACCATATATTTT.

This rearrangement joins TRBV19 to TRBJ1-1; D gene unclear. The CDR3 has 15 amino acids. Germline values: CDR1 LNHDA, CDR2 SQIVND (reference sequence). V shed 6 bases and J shed 2 bases, with 16 bases lying between them. The CDR3 here is CASRRSPTGNTEAFF. CDR3 bases: TGTGCCAGTAGACGTTCCCCGACGGGAAACACTGAAGCTTTCTTT.